This TCR beta chain was captured by sequencing in a study of T cells in Graves' hyperthyroidism and ophthalmopathy. For the study at large: Peripheral blood was obtained at initial diagnosis, preceding any treatment. Study-wide results and limits: Also found in blood were most expanded thyroid clonotypes above 0.001.

There were TCR beta CDR3 regions amplified from RNA transcripts. A first-round RT-PCR of the TCR CDR3 used the HTBI primer set. TCRdb reanalysed the multiplex PCR reads using MiXCR and keeps one entry per CDR3 protein. Found here are 330,000 or so distinct CDR3 sequences, around 19% of them singletons; the top ten hold under 40%. The V end lost 7 bases, the J end lost 5 bases, and 18 bases lay between the germline ends. This CDR3 has 14 amino acids. Germline CDR1 is MRHNA and CDR2 is SNTAGT. This clonotype was counted at least ten times. Its matching antigen is unknown. The authors obtained PBMCs from more than 9.5 ml of fresh peripheral blood.

This receptor was obtained from a man between 50 and 59 years old with Graves' ophthalmopathy. The V gene is TRBV6-4, the J gene TRBJ2-7; D possibly corresponds to TRBD2 (5 bases). Sequenced: blood. In nucleotides, the CDR3 is TGTGCCAGCATCTCTAGCTGTGTATCAGACGAGCAGTACTTC. Its protein product is CASISSCVSDEQYF.